One T cell receptor (beta chain) is described in this entry. Its target antigen remains unknown. No base qualities exist here, and no much larger clone lies one base off it. Sequencing took place on an Illumina HiSeq 1500. The public reads were reprocessed in TCRdb via fastp at Q25 and MiXCR, keeping in-frame beta chains. Each entry is one CDR3 protein sequence, shown with its most common DNA and genes. This sample is represented by roughly 990,000 distinct CDR3 sequences; around a third of them were singletons. The ten largest clones add up to around an eighth of the sample. The data belong to a study of T cell repertoires in cytomegalovirus infection (dated by TCRdb to about 2019). With regard to the full study: Peptide stimulations targeted recently identified HLA-C-restricted CMV epitopes, whose presentation resists viral immunomodulation, together with well-studied HLA-B-restricted epitopes. Donor HLA type was relevant to the analysis, because carriage of CMV infection together with the matching HLA type was indicated by public TCR beta signatures.

The treatment or condition tag for this specimen amounts to: in vitro stimulation with specific CMV peptide epitopes to enrich CMV-specific T cells. As encoded in the germline V gene, CDR1 is MNHNS while CDR2 is SASEGT. The cysteine opens and the phenylalanine closes a CDR3 of 17 amino acids. Solely the CDR3 DNA is kept, with 51 bases framed from the first base. The junction shows trimming of 2 bases on V and 6 bases on J, plus 22 bases between the germline ends. Summary of the overall study and its limitations: In both this cohort and an independent roughly 350-donor cohort, the cumulative frequency of public TCR beta family members distinguished carriers of CMV infection plus the relevant HLA type. The ex vivo response was dominated by HLA-C-restricted CMV-specific TCR beta clonotypes, and the single most frequent clonotype in two of eight donors was supplied by these HLA-C-restricted clonotypes.

The clonotype comes from a human donor in good health (CMV status not recorded). Some clones in this sample may be carry-over from other donors' samples. This material consisted of cultured CD8+ T cells from PBMCs, taken from culture after CMV antigen stimulation. The sequence joins TRBV6-1 to TRBJ1-2, with an unclear D gene assignment. For the CDR3, the sequence is CASSESEQGSFWDGYTF. The DNA sequence is given as TGTGCCAGCAGTGAATCCGAGCAAGGTTCCTTTTGGGATGGCTACACCTTC.